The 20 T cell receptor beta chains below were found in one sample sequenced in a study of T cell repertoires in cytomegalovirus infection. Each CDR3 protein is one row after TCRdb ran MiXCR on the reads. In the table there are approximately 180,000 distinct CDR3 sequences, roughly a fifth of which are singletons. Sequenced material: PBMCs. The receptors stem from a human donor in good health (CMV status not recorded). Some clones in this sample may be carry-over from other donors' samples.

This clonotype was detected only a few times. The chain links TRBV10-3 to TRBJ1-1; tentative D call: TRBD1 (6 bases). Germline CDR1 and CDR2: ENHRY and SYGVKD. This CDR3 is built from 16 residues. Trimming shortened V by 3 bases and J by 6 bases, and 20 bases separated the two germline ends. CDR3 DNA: TGTGCCATCAGTGACGGACTAACAGGGCGTAGCGCTGAAGCTTTCTTT. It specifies CAISDGLTGRSAEAFF.

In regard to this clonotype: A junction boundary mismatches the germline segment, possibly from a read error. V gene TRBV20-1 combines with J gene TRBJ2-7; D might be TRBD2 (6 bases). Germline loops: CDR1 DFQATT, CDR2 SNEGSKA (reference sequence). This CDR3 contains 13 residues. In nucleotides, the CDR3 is TGCAGTGCCAGAGGCGGGGCCTCCTACGAGCAGTACTTC. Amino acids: CSARGGASYEQYF.

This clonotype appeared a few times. CDR3 sequence reads: CASNRDTNYEQYF. CDR3 DNA: TGTGCCAGCAACCGGGACACTAACTACGAGCAGTACTTC. The chain is built from TRBV6-6 and TRBJ2-7; possibly TRBD1 for D (6 bases). CDR1 and CDR2 from the germline V gene are MNHNY and SVGAGI (reference sequence). V was cut by 7 bases and J by 3 bases, with 13 bases left in between. This CDR3 comprises 13 residues.

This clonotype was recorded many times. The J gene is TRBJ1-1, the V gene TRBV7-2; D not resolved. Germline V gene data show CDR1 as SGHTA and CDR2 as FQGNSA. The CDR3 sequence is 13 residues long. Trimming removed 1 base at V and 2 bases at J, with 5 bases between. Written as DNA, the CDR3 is TGTGCCAGCAGCTTAGGCAGCAACACTGAAGCTTTCTTT. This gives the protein CASSLGSNTEAFF.

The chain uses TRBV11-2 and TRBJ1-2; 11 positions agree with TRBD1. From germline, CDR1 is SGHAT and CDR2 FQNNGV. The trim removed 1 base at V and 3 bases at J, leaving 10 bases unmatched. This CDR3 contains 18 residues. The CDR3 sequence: CASSLGRGQGAEYYGYTF. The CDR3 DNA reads TGTGCCAGCAGCTTAGGTCGCGGACAGGGGGCAGAGTACTATGGCTACACCTTC.

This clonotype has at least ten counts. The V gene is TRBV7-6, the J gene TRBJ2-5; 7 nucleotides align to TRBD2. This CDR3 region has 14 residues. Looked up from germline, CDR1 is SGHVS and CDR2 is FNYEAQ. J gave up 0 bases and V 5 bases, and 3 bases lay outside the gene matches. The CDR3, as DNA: TGTGCCAGCAGCGGGGGGACTAACCAAGAGACCCAGTACTTC. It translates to CASSGGTNQETQYF.

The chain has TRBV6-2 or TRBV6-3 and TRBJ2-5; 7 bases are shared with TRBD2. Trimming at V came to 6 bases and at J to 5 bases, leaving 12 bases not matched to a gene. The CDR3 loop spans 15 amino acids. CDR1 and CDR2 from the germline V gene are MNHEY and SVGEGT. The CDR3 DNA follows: TGTGCCAGCAGCCTAGGGACTACCTTTGGGGAGACCCAGTACTTC. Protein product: CASSLGTTFGETQYF.

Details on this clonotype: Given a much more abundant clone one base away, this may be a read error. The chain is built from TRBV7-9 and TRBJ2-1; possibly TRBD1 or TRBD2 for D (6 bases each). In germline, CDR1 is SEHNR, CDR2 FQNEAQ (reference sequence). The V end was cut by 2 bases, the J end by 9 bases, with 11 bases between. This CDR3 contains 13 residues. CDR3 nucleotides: TGTGCCAGCAGCTTATTAGAGGGGGGTGAGCAGTTCTTC. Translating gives CASSLLEGGEQFF.

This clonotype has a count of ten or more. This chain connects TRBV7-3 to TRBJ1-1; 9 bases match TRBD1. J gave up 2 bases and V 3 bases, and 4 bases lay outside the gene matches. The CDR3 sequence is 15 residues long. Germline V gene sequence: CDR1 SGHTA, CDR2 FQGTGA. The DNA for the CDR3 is TGTGCCAGCAGCTTCTCGACAGGGGGTAACACTGAAGCTTTCTTT. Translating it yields CASSFSTGGNTEAFF.

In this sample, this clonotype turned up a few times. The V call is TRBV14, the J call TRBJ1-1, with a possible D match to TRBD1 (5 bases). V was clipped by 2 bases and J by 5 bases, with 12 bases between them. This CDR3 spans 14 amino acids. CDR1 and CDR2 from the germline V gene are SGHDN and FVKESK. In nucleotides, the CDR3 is TGTGCCAGCAGCCAAAAGGCAGGGAGGACTGAAGCTTTCTTT. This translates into CASSQKAGRTEAFF. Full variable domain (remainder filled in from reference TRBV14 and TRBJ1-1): EAGVTQFPSHSVIEKGQTVTLRCDPISGHDNLYWYRRVMGKEIKFLLHFVKESKQDESGMPNNRFLAERTGGTYSTLKVQPAELEDSGVYFCASSQKAGRTEAFFGQGTRLTVV.

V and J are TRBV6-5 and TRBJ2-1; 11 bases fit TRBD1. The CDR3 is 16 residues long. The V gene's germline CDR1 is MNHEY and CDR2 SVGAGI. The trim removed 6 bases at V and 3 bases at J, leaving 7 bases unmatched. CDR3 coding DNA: TGTGCCAGCAGGCTAAGGGGGACAGGGGGCTACAATGAGCAGTTCTTC. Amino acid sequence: CASRLRGTGGYNEQFF.

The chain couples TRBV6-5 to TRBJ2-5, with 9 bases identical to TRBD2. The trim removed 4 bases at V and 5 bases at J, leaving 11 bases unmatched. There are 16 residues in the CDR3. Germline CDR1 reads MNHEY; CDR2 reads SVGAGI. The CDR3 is CASSSPQREVTETQYF. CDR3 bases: TGTGCCAGCAGTTCCCCTCAGCGGGAGGTCACGGAGACCCAGTACTTC.

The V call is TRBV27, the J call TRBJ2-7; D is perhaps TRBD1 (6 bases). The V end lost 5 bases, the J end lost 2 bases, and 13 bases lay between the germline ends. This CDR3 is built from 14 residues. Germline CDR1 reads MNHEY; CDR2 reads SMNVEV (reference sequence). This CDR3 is CASSPQTGPYEQYF. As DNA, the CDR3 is TGTGCCAGCAGTCCCCAGACAGGTCCCTACGAGCAGTACTTC.

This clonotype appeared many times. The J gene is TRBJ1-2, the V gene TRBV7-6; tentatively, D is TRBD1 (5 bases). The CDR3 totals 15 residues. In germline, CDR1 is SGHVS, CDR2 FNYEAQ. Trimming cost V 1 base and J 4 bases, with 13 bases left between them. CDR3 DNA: TGTGCCAGCAGCTTAGAAGAGGGGCTCGGCTATGGCTACACCTTC. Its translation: CASSLEEGLGYGYTF.

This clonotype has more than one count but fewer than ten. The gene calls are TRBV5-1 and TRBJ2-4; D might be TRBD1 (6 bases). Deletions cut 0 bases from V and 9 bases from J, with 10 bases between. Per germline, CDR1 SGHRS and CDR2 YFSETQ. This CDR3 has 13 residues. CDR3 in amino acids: CASSLVQQGIQYF. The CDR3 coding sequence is TGCGCCAGCAGCTTGGTCCAACAGGGCATTCAGTACTTC.

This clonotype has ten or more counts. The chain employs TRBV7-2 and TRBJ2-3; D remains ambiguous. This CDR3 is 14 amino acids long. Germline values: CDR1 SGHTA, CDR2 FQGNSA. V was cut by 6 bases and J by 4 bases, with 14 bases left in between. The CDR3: CASSIRALADTQYF. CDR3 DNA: TGTGCCAGCAGTATTCGCGCCCTGGCAGATACGCAGTATTTT.

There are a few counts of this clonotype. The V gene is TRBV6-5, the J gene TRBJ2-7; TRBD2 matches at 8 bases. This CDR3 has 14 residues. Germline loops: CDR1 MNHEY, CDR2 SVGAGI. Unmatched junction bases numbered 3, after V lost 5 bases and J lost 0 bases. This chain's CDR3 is CASSVSGSSYEQYF. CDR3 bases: TGTGCCAGCAGTGTGAGCGGGAGCTCCTACGAGCAGTACTTC.

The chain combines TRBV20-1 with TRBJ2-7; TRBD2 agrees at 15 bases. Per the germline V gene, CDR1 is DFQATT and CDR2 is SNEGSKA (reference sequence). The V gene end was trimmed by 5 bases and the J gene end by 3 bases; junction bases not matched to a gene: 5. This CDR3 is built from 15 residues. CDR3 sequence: CSAAPGLAGGYEQYF. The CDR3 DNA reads TGCAGTGCTGCTCCGGGACTAGCGGGGGGCTACGAGCAGTACTTC.

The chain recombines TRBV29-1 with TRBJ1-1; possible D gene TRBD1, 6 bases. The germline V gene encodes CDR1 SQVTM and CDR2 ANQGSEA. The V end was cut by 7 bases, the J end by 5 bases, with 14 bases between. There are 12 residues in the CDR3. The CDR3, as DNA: TGCAGCGCTATACAGGGAAGGACTGAAGCTTTCTTT. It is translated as CSAIQGRTEAFF.

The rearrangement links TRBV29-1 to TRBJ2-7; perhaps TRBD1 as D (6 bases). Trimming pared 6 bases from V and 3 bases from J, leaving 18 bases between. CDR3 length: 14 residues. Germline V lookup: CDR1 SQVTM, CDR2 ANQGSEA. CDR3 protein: CSVETGKLNYEQYF. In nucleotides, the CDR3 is TGCAGCGTCGAAACAGGGAAACTTAACTACGAGCAGTACTTC.